What follows describes a single TCR beta chain. This sample is drawn from a study of blood T cell repertoires in COVID-19. Whole-study context: The origin of the acute and convalescent COVID-19 samples was the United States, Italy and Spain.

Source study methods: Quantification of nucleated cells was approximated via reference gene primer amplification. The table came from immunoSEQ multiplex PCR; TCRdb's copy has only in-frame clones and leaves some out. The D gene and trimming were derived from the DNA, and the V and J assignments and clone size from that table. Here the sample spans some 180,000 clones, about 80% being singletons. The CDR3 is 14 amino acids. V lost 6 bases to trimming and J lost 4 bases; unmatched junction nucleotides: 5. Germline V lookup: CDR1 SEHNR, CDR2 FQNEAQ (reference sequence). What was sequenced was peripheral blood. This TCR derives from a woman between 45 and 60 years old with active or convalescent COVID-19. The chain uses TRBV7-9 and TRBJ2-7; 11 nucleotides align to TRBD2. For the CDR3, the DNA is TGTGCCAGCAGTAGTACTAGCGGGAGTTACGAGCAGTACTTC. Its protein product is CASSSTSGSYEQYF.